Sequencing of this TCR beta chain was carried out in a study of blood T cell repertoires in COVID-19. Looking at the study overall: In each case, the material was cDNA or gDNA derived from T cells, B-cell-depleted T cells, or PBMCs.

As to this clone: This specimen includes other DNA sequences encoding the same CDR3.

Authors' processing steps: By means of reference gene primer amplification, nucleated cell counts were estimated. Sequencing used immunoSEQ multiplex PCR; TCRdb keeps in-frame clones, though not all of them. That table gives V, J and clone size, and the DNA gave D and trimming. The table shows around 200,000 clones, with almost 90% occurring only once. The CDR3 length is 15 residues. V lost 2 bases, J lost 0 bases, and 2 bases stayed unmatched. Germline V CDR1 and CDR2: MNHEY, SMNVEV (reference sequence). The sequenced sample was peripheral blood. The rearrangement uses TRBV27 and TRBJ1-1; 8 bases are a match to TRBD1. The receptor comes from a man aged 45 to 65 with acute or convalescent COVID-19. CDR3 in DNA: TGTGCCAGCAGTTTAACAGGGGGGATGAACACTGAAGCTTTCTTT. The encoded protein is CASSLTGGMNTEAFF.